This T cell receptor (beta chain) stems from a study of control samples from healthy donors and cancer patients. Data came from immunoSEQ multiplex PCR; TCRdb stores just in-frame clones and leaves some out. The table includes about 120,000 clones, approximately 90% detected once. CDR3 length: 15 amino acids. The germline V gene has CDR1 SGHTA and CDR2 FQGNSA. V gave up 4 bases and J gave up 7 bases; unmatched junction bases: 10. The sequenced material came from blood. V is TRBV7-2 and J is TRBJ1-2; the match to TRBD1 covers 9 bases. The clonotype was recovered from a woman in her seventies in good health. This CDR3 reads CASSSRDRAVGGYTF. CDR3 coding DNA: TGTGCCAGCAGCTCGCGGGACAGGGCGGTCGGTGGCTACACCTTC.